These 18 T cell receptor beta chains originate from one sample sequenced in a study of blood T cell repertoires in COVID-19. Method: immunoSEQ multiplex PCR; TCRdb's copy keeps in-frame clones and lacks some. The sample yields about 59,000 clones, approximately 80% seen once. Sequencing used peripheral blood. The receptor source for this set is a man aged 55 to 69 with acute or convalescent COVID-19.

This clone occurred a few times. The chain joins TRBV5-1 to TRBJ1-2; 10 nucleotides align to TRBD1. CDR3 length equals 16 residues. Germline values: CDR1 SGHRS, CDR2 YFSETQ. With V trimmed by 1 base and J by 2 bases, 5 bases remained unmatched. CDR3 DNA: TGCGCCAGCAGCTTGTTCCCGGGACAGGGGAACTATGGCTACACCTTC. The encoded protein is CASSLFPGQGNYGYTF.

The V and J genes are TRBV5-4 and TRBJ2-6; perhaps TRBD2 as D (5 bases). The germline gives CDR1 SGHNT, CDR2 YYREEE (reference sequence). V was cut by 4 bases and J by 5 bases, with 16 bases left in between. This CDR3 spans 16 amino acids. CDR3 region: CASSDISTGRANVLTF. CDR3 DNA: TGTGCCAGCAGCGATATTTCGACGGGGAGGGCCAACGTCCTGACTTTC.

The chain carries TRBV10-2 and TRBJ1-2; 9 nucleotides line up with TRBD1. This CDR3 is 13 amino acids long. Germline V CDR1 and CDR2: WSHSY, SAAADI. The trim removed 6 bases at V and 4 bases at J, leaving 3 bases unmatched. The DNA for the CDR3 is TGCGCCAGCAGCACAGGGGGCCCCTATGGCTACACCTTC. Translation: CASSTGGPYGYTF.

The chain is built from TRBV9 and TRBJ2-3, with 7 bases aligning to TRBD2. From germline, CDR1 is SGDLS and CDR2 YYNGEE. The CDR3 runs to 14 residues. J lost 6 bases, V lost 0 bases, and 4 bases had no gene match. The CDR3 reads CASSVVGGSDTQYF. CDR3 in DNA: TGTGCCAGCAGCGTAGTGGGGGGGTCGGATACGCAGTATTTT.

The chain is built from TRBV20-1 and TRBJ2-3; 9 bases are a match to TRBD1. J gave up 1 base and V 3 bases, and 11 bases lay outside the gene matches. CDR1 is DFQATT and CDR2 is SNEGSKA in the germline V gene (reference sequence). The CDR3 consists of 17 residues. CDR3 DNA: TGCAGTGCTAGTTCCTTTGCGACAGGGGGTCGCACAGATACGCAGTATTTT. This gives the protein CSASSFATGGRTDTQYF.

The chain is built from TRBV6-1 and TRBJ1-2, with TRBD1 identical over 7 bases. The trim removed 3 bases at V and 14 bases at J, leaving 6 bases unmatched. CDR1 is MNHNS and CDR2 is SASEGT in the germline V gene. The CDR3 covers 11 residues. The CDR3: CASSEPDRVTF. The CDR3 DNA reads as TGTGCCAGCAGTGAGCCCGACAGGGTGACCTTC.

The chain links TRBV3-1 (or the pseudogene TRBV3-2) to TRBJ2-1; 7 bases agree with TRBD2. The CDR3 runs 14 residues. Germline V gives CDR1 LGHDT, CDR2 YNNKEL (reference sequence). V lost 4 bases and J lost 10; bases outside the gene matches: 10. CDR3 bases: TGTGCCAGCAGCCCAGCTTACAATAGCGGGGAGCAGTTCTTC. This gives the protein CASSPAYNSGEQFF.

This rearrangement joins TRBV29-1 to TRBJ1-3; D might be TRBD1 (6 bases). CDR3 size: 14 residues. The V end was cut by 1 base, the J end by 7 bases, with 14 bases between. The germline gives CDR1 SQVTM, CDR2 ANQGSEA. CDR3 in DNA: TGCAGCGTTGAAGGACAGGAGGTGACCAACACCATATATTTT. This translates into CSVEGQEVTNTIYF.

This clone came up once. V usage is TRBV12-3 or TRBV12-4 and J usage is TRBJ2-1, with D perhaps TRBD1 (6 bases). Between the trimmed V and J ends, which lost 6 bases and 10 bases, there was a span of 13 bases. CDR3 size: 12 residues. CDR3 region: CASRTGWVEQFF. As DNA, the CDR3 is TGTGCCAGCAGAACAGGGTGGGTCGAGCAGTTCTTC.

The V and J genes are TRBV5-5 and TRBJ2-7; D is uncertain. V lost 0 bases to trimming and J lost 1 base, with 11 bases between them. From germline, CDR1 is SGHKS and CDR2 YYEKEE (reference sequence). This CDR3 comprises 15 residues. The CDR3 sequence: CASSLAMLSSYEQYF. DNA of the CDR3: TGTGCCAGCAGCTTGGCCATGTTGTCATCCTACGAGCAGTACTTC.

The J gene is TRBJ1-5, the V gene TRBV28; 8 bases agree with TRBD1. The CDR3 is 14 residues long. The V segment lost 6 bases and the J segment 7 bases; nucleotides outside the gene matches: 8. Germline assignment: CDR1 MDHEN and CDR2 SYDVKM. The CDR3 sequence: CASSHYRGNQPQHF. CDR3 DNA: TGTGCCAGCAGCCACTACAGGGGGAACCAGCCCCAGCATTTT.

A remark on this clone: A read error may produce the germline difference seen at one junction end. The CDR3 reads CAISQGSHRAGNTIYF. The CDR3 DNA follows: TGTGCCATCAGCCAGGGGTCCCACAGGGCTGGAAACACCATATATTTT. The V call is TRBV7-9, the J call TRBJ1-3, with D tentatively TRBD1 (6 bases). CDR1 is SEHNR, CDR2 FQNEAQ, per germline (reference sequence). The CDR3 spans 16 residues.

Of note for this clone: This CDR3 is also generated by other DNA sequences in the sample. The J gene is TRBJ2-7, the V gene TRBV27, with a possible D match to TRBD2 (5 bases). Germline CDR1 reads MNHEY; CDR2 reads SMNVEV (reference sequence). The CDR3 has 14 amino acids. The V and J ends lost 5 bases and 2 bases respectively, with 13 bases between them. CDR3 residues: CASSPSRGPYEQYF. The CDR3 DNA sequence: TGTGCCAGCAGTCCATCCCGCGGGCCCTACGAGCAGTACTTC.

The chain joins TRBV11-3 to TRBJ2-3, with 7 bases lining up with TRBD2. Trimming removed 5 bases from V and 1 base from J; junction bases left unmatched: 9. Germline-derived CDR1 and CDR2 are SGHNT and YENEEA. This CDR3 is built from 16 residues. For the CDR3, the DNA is TGTGCCAGCAGCCTCAGCGGCAGCGGGGGCACAGATACGCAGTATTTT. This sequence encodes CASSLSGSGGTDTQYF.

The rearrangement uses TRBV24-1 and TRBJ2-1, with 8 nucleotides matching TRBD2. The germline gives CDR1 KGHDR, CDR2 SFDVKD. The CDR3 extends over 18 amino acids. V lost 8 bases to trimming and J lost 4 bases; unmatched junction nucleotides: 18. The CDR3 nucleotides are TGTGCCACCACCTATCGACCAGTCCCGGGACTAGATTACAATGAGCAGTTCTTC. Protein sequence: CATTYRPVPGLDYNEQFF.

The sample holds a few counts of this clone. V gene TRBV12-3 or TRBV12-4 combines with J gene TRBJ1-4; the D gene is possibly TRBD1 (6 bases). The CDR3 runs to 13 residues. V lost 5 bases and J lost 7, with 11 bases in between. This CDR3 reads CASSPQGIEKLFF. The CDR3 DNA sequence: TGTGCCAGCAGTCCACAGGGAATTGAAAAACTGTTTTTT.

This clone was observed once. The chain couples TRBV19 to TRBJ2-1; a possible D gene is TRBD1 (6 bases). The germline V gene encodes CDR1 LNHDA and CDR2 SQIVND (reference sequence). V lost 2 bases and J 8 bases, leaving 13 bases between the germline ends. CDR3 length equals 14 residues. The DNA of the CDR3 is TGTGCCAGTAGTATAAGTCACAGGGTTTATGAGCAGTTCTTC. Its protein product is CASSISHRVYEQFF.

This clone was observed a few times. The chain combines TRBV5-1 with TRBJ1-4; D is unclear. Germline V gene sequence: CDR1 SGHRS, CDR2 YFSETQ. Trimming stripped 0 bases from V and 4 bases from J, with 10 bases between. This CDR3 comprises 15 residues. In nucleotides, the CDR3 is TGCGCCAGCAGCTTGGCCGCAACGGGTAATGAAAAACTGTTTTTT. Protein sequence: CASSLAATGNEKLFF. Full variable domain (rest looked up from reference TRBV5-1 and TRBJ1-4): KAGVTQTPRYLIKTRGQQVTLSCSPISGHRSVSWYQQTPGQGLQFLFEYFSETQRNKGNFPGRFSGRQFSNSRSEMNVSTLELGDSALYLCASSLAATGNEKLFFGSGTQLSVL.